The source of this T cell receptor beta chain is a study of blood T cell repertoires in COVID-19. Study-level background: Some COVID-19 samples were acute and others convalescent; all came from the United States, Italy and Spain.

V shed 0 bases and J shed 5 bases, with 18 bases lying between them. Germline CDR1 MGHRA, CDR2 YSYEKL. This CDR3 comprises 17 residues. Original handling: Reference gene primers were amplified, and this amplification served to estimate nucleated cell counts. Some clones are missing from TCRdb's copy, which holds only in-frame ones; the method was immunoSEQ multiplex PCR. That table furnishes V, J and clone size, whereas the DNA furnished D and trimming. The sample lists fewer than 350,000 clones; roughly 89% were seen once. Followed longitudinally, the Seattle patients had been enrolled during active infection.

This clonotype originated in a woman aged 55-75 years with COVID-19, enrolled during active disease. The chain links TRBV4-1 to TRBJ2-3, with D tentatively TRBD2 (7 bases). The sample comprised peripheral blood. DNA for the CDR3: TGCGCCAGCAGCCAAGATTGGGGGGCGGGGGTGAGAGATACGCAGTATTTT. Translating gives CASSQDWGAGVRDTQYF.